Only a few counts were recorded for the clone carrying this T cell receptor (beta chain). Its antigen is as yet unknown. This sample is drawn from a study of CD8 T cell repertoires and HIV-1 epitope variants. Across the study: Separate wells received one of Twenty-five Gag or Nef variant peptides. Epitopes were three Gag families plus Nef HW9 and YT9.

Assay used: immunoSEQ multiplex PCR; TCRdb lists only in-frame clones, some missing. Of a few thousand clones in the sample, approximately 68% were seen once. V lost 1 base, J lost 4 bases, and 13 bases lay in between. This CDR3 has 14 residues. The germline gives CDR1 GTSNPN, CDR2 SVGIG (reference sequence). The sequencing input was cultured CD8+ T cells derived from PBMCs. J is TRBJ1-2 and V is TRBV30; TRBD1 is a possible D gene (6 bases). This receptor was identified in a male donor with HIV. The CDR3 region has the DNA TGTGCCTGGAGTGCGACAGGAGCCCTCTATGGCTACACCTTC. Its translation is CAWSATGALYGYTF.